The 17 T cell receptor beta chains in this list originate from one sample, sequenced in a study of shared T cell receptors in the human thymus (dated by TCRdb to 2020 to 2022). The method was the immunoSEQ multiplex PCR assay. Entries here come from immuneACCESS through TCRdb and include only in-frame sequences with V and J called. Some clones fail to appear in such tables; in the studies checked, an unresolved V gene covers under half of the shortfall, and the cause of the remainder is unknown. Recorded for this sample are hundreds of thousands of clones; roughly 88% of them occurred a single time. Clones ranked in the top ten supply about 0.01% of the sample. In addition, the sample was reused for a study of human thymus T cells.

The sequencing sample was made of thymocytes. These receptor sequences come from a boy under two years old with a congenital heart defect. Donor details come from another sample of the same person, matched by shared clones.

This clone has only one observation. In DNA form, the CDR3 reads TGTGCCAGCGGGACAGGGGCCTACGAGCAGTACTTC. This encodes CASGTGAYEQYF. The V gene is TRBV11-2, the J gene TRBJ2-7; TRBD1 aligns across 10 bases. The CDR3 covers 12 residues. CDR1 is SGHAT and CDR2 is FQNNGV in the germline V gene. The V segment lost 8 bases and the J segment 2 bases; nucleotides outside the gene matches: 0.

A single count supports this clone. J is TRBJ2-7 and V is TRBV10-2; 9 bases agree with TRBD2. There are 14 residues in the CDR3. Germline CDR1 reads WSHSY; CDR2 reads SAAADI. V lost 3 bases to trimming and J lost 5 bases; unmatched junction nucleotides: 5. This CDR3 is CASSECGRADEQYF. The CDR3 DNA reads as TGCGCCAGCAGTGAATGCGGGAGGGCCGACGAGCAGTACTTC.

This chain uses TRBV19 with TRBJ1-5; D unresolved. Trimming removed 8 bases from V and 2 bases from J, with 19 bases in between. Germline CDR1 is LNHDA and CDR2 is SQIVND (reference sequence). The CDR3 is 16 residues long. The CDR3 here is CASGPLIGEGNQPQHF. The CDR3 DNA sequence: TGTGCCAGTGGACCCCTGATTGGGGAGGGCAATCAGCCCCAGCATTTT.

V usage is TRBV10-2 and J usage is TRBJ2-7, with D maybe TRBD1 (6 bases). V lost 3 bases to trimming and J lost 6 bases, with 6 bases between them. CDR1 is WSHSY, CDR2 SAAADI, per germline. The CDR3 spans 11 residues. DNA for the CDR3: TGCGCCAGCAGTGAAGGGGGCGAGCAGTACTTC. This gives the protein CASSEGGEQYF.

The J gene is TRBJ2-7, the V gene TRBV6-1, with D hard to call. The CDR3 has 13 residues. Germline V gene sequence: CDR1 MNHNS, CDR2 SASEGT. V lost 1 base, J lost 0 bases, and 4 bases lay in between. The CDR3 loop reads CASSEGASYEQYF. The CDR3 nucleotides are TGTGCCAGCAGTGAAGGGGCCTCCTACGAGCAGTACTTC.

The J gene is TRBJ2-7, the V gene TRBV4-3, with TRBD2 as a possible D gene (6 bases). The V gene's germline CDR1 is LGHNA and CDR2 YSLEER. This CDR3 has 16 amino acids. Trimming removed 1 base at V and 2 bases at J, with 15 bases between. The CDR3 region is CASSQGAWTTPYEQYF. CDR3 coding DNA: TGCGCCAGCAGCCAAGGGGCCTGGACTACCCCCTACGAGCAGTACTTC.

This sequence joins TRBV27 and TRBJ2-7, with a weak D call TRBD2 (6 bases). The CDR3 runs to 14 residues. Germline V gives CDR1 MNHEY, CDR2 SMNVEV (reference sequence). V shed 8 bases and J shed 2 bases, with 16 bases lying between them. As DNA, the CDR3 is TGTGCCAGCCGCCCGGGGGTGGGAGCCTACGAGCAGTACTTC. Translating it yields CASRPGVGAYEQYF.

Only a few counts were recorded for this clone. V is TRBV19 and J is TRBJ1-1; TRBD1 might be the D (6 bases). CDR3 length: 14 amino acids. CDR1 is LNHDA, CDR2 SQIVND, per germline (reference sequence). V was shortened by 3 bases and J by 5 bases, with 13 bases between the two germline ends. The CDR3 reads CASSIGGALTEAFF. CDR3 nucleotides: TGTGCCAGTAGTATCGGGGGGGCTCTGACTGAAGCTTTCTTT.

This rearrangement joins TRBV29-1 to TRBJ1-2, with 7 nucleotides matching TRBD1. This CDR3 region has 12 residues. CDR1 SQVTM and CDR2 ANQGSEA come from the germline V gene. After removal of 7 bases from V and 5 bases from J, the junction contained 7 bases not matched to a gene. The CDR3 region has the DNA TGCAGCGGTTTTGGGACAGCTTATGGCTACACCTTC. This codes for CSGFGTAYGYTF. Full variable domain (outside the CDR3, taken from reference TRBV29-1 and TRBJ1-2): SAVISQKPSRDICQRGTSLTIQCQVDSQVTMMFWYRQQPGQSLTLIATANQGSEATYESGFVIDKFPISRPNLTFSTLTVSNMSPEDSSIYLCSGFGTAYGYTFGSGTRLTVV.

The chain couples TRBV28 to TRBJ1-1; D is uncertain. The CDR3 totals 14 residues. V was shortened by 2 bases and J by 1 base, with 8 bases between the two germline ends. Germline V gene data show CDR1 as MDHEN and CDR2 as SYDVKM. CDR3 nucleotide sequence: TGTGCCAGCAGTTTAGAAACTGGGAACACTGAAGCTTTCTTT. Translation: CASSLETGNTEAFF.

The chain recombines TRBV20-1 with TRBJ2-7; 7 bases fit TRBD1. CDR1 and CDR2 (germline): DFQATT, SNEGSKA (reference sequence). The CDR3 runs to 10 residues. V lost 2 bases to trimming and J lost 11 bases; unmatched junction nucleotides: 3. CDR3 bases: TGCAGTGCTAGAACAGGACAGGAGTACTTC. It translates to CSARTGQEYF.

There are a few counts of this clone. This rearrangement joins TRBV10-3 to TRBJ2-7, with 14 bases that match TRBD2. The junction had 5 bases not matched to a gene; V was cut back by 3 bases and J by 1 base. Germline CDR1 reads ENHRY; CDR2 reads SYGVKD. The CDR3 runs 17 residues. CDR3 loop: CAISERLAGGQSYEQYF. The CDR3 DNA reads TGTGCCATCAGTGAAAGACTAGCGGGAGGGCAATCCTACGAGCAGTACTTC.

J is TRBJ2-3 and V is TRBV19; 8 nucleotides agree with TRBD2. Trimming removed 3 bases from V and 4 bases from J; junction bases left unmatched: 9. The V gene's germline CDR1 is LNHDA and CDR2 SQIVND (reference sequence). This CDR3 contains 16 residues. CDR3 in amino acids: CASSISREGHSDTQYF. CDR3 bases: TGTGCCAGTAGTATTTCCCGGGAGGGCCATTCAGATACGCAGTATTTT.

V is TRBV6-6 and J is TRBJ1-5; TRBD1 agrees at 7 bases. Germline CDR1 MNHNY, CDR2 SVGAGI (reference sequence). The CDR3 is 16 amino acids. Unmatched junction bases numbered 12, after V lost 9 bases and J lost 1 base. The CDR3 nucleotides are TGTGCCAGTCAAATACAGGGGTCTATCAGCAATCAGCCCCAGCATTTT. Translation gives CASQIQGSISNQPQHF.

This rearrangement joins TRBV4-2 to TRBJ1-4, with D maybe TRBD1 (6 bases). The ends were cut back, 3 bases at V and 3 bases at J, with 17 bases in the middle. Germline V gene lookup returns CDR1 LGHNA and CDR2 YNFKEQ. The CDR3 has 17 amino acids. The CDR3, as DNA: TGTGCCAGCAGCCATCCTTCGCGTGAGGGGGCTAATGAAAAACTGTTTTTT. Translating gives CASSHPSREGANEKLFF.

J is TRBJ1-4 and V is TRBV7-9; D unresolved. V lost 1 base to trimming and J lost 3 bases, with 12 bases between them. This CDR3 region has 16 residues. Looked up from germline, CDR1 is SEHNR and CDR2 is FQNEAQ (reference sequence). CDR3 region: CASSLVEPPANEKLFF. CDR3 sequence (DNA): TGTGCCAGCAGCTTAGTCGAGCCCCCGGCTAATGAAAAACTGTTTTTT.

This chain connects TRBV15 to TRBJ2-1; D may be TRBD2 (6 bases). V lost 0 bases and J 7 bases, leaving 19 bases between the germline ends. This CDR3 has 17 amino acids. Germline V lookup: CDR1 LNHNV, CDR2 YYDKDF (reference sequence). The CDR3 DNA reads as TGTGCCACCAGCAGAGAGGGGCGGGATAACGGTGGAAATGAGCAGTTCTTC. As protein: CATSREGRDNGGNEQFF.